Listed below are T cell receptor beta chains from one sample, sequenced in a study of identical twins. TCRdb reanalysed the 5' RACE reads using MiXCR and keeps one entry per CDR3 protein. The sample has about 150,000 distinct CDR3 sequences, roughly 3.5% seen once. Sample: memory T cells sorted from blood. Source of these receptors: a man between 18 and 35 years old in good health. Both conserved end residues are part of each CDR3. Each record gives: clone size, J gene, D gene, V gene, CDR3 protein. D genes are given only for firm matches. Expanded clones get a size class; other rows say once, few or many, or leave the size out.

clone_size: -
j_call: TRBJ2-1
d_call: -
v_call: TRBV9
cdr3_aa: CASSRGTLGSNEQFF

clone_size: few
j_call: TRBJ1-5
d_call: -
v_call: TRBV6-5
cdr3_aa: CASSYSIPRALNQPQHF

clone_size: many
j_call: TRBJ2-1
d_call: -
v_call: TRBV12-3/TRBV12-4
cdr3_aa: CASSPQGGGSYNEQFF

clone_size: many
j_call: TRBJ1-3
d_call: -
v_call: TRBV15
cdr3_aa: CATSRVGGRSGNTIYF

clone_size: -
j_call: TRBJ1-4
d_call: TRBD1
v_call: TRBV6-5
cdr3_aa: CASRLGQGVGEKLFF

clone_size: -
j_call: TRBJ2-1
d_call: TRBD2
v_call: TRBV5-1
cdr3_aa: CASSHRVREDNEQFF

clone_size: many
j_call: TRBJ2-1
d_call: TRBD1
v_call: TRBV29-1
cdr3_aa: CSAEQGAPNEQFF

clone_size: many
j_call: TRBJ2-4
d_call: -
v_call: TRBV20-1
cdr3_aa: CSAPRRAKNIQYF

clone_size: many
j_call: TRBJ2-1
d_call: TRBD2
v_call: TRBV11-1
cdr3_aa: CASSLSHRLAGVKNEQFF

clone_size: many
j_call: TRBJ2-2
d_call: -
v_call: TRBV5-1
cdr3_aa: CASSQTKGSGELFF

clone_size: many
j_call: TRBJ2-1
d_call: TRBD2
v_call: TRBV7-3
cdr3_aa: CASSLTSGVTNEQFF

clone_size: many
j_call: TRBJ2-2
d_call: -
v_call: TRBV14
cdr3_aa: CASSQASFAGELFF

clone_size: many
j_call: TRBJ2-1
d_call: -
v_call: TRBV12-3/TRBV12-4
cdr3_aa: CASSLALGRANEQFF

clone_size: many
j_call: TRBJ2-5
d_call: TRBD1
v_call: TRBV7-9
cdr3_aa: CASGTGQGWETQYF

clone_size: many
j_call: TRBJ2-1
d_call: TRBD2
v_call: TRBV5-1
cdr3_aa: CASSPGLAGDRFF

clone_size: many
j_call: TRBJ2-1
d_call: TRBD2
v_call: TRBV5-8
cdr3_aa: CANRRDYLNEQFF

clone_size: few
j_call: TRBJ1-4
d_call: -
v_call: TRBV2
cdr3_aa: CASSLGAPEKLFF

clone_size: many
j_call: TRBJ2-2
d_call: -
v_call: TRBV5-5
cdr3_aa: CASSRGMPPGELFF

clone_size: many
j_call: TRBJ2-3
d_call: TRBD1
v_call: TRBV5-1
cdr3_aa: CASSSDPGTGVGDTQYF

clone_size: -
j_call: TRBJ2-1
d_call: -
v_call: TRBV7-2
cdr3_aa: CASRKTADLAGNEQFF

clone_size: many
j_call: TRBJ2-3
d_call: -
v_call: TRBV29-1
cdr3_aa: CSVSTQKSTDTQYF

clone_size: many
j_call: TRBJ2-3
d_call: -
v_call: TRBV5-1
cdr3_aa: CASSLETPSDTQYF

clone_size: medium-sized
j_call: TRBJ1-5
d_call: -
v_call: TRBV15
cdr3_aa: CATSIPNQPQHF

clone_size: many
j_call: TRBJ2-2
d_call: TRBD2
v_call: TRBV12-3/TRBV12-4
cdr3_aa: CASSLAGRRDTGELFF

clone_size: many
j_call: TRBJ1-3
d_call: -
v_call: TRBV28
cdr3_aa: CASSLSYGNTIYF

clone_size: many
j_call: TRBJ1-4
d_call: -
v_call: TRBV6-1
cdr3_aa: CASSETWGQLFF